This is a list of T cell receptor beta chains from one sample in a study of T cells expressing NK-cell markers. Reanalyzing the 5' RACE reads, TCRdb keeps one entry per CDR3 protein, without DNA. The listing contains more than 120,000 distinct CDR3 sequences. Sequenced material: blood T cells: a sorted CD56 or NKG2C T cell subset, CD4+ or CD8+ T cells, or bulk PBMC T cells (not recorded which). The receptors derive from a man between 18 and 29 years old in good health. CDR3s include the opening cysteine and the closing phenylalanine or tryptophan. Fields, in order: J gene, V gene, CDR3 protein.

TRBJ1-5,TRBV6-2/TRBV6-3,CASSWTTGYYGPQHF
TRBJ2-1,TRBV5-4,CASSTLWGRGDEQFF
TRBJ2-3,TRBV7-2,CASSPRAGLRSDTQYF
TRBJ2-3,TRBV3-1,CASSQPSREDTQYF
TRBJ2-2,TRBV6-1,CASSESGTNTGELFF
TRBJ2-7,TRBV7-8,CASSSGTGAGPHEQYF
TRBJ2-3,TRBV7-9,CASSYLGGRATDTQYF
TRBJ1-5,TRBV5-5,CASSLAATSNQPQHF
TRBJ2-1,TRBV20-1,CSAIAGGPGNEQFF
TRBJ2-7,TRBV20-1,CSASREEGDEQYF
TRBJ2-5,TRBV18,CASSPRVETQYF
TRBJ2-7,TRBV3-1,CASSQGGAKSQEQYF
TRBJ1-5,TRBV24-1,CATSATGGNQPQHF
TRBJ2-5,TRBV11-2,CASTPEGQQETQYF
TRBJ2-2,TRBV27,CASSQYHRGSTGELFF
TRBJ2-2,TRBV29-1,CSVSAGKNTGELFF
TRBJ2-7,TRBV30,CAWSVLGQGESEQYF
TRBJ2-3,TRBV9,CASSVVSGADTQYF
TRBJ2-1,TRBV7-8,CASSSRIAGGPLEQFF
TRBJ2-1,TRBV11-1,CASSFLDRGAPNEQFF
TRBJ1-4,TRBV20-1,CSARTPGSTNEKLFF
TRBJ2-1,TRBV11-2,CASSPRSYNEQFF
TRBJ2-7,TRBV4-2,CASSQEAPDTYEQYF
TRBJ2-1,TRBV7-2,CASSLEADPYNEQFF
TRBJ2-3,TRBV11-2,CASSLLSAGGPDTQYF
TRBJ2-5,TRBV12-3/TRBV12-4,CASSPLRGAQETQYF
TRBJ1-5,TRBV10-3,CAISEFGSSNQPQHF
TRBJ2-3,TRBV15,CATSSSERTDTQYF
TRBJ2-6,TRBV24-1,CATSGNGANVLTF
TRBJ1-4,TRBV2,CATRERTEREKLFF
TRBJ2-2,TRBV4-1,CASSQGSWGTTNTGELFF
TRBJ1-1,TRBV6-5,CASRAGTEAFF
TRBJ2-1,TRBV16,CASSHPQGGYNEQFF
TRBJ2-1,TRBV9,CASPEGATYNEQFF
TRBJ2-2,TRBV6-5,CASSSQTRVLGTGELFF
TRBJ2-3,TRBV7-9,CASSSSGSTDTQYF
TRBJ2-5,TRBV10-3,CAISSVGEGETQYF
TRBJ2-2,TRBV20-1,CSASLAGGGTGELFF
TRBJ2-1,TRBV5-1,CASSPLTSGSINEQFF
TRBJ2-1,TRBV12-3/TRBV12-4,CASSLAGTRINEQFF
TRBJ2-2,TRBV20-1,CSARDRAGGNTGELFF
TRBJ2-1,TRBV4-1,CASSQDQTSGSYNEQFF
TRBJ2-1,TRBV6-2/TRBV6-3,CASSSPGEKGDEQFF
TRBJ2-3,TRBV6-5,CASSYSVAVLTDTQYF
TRBJ1-2,TRBV20-1,CSARDLGQNYGYTF
TRBJ2-1,TRBV6-2/TRBV6-3,CASSYETYNEQFF
TRBJ1-3,TRBV7-2,CASSELTGAGNTIYF
TRBJ2-1,TRBV19,CASSIGKINEQFF
TRBJ2-1,TRBV9,CASSRGTSGYNEQFF
TRBJ1-2,TRBV15,CATSRLGTGSFGYTF
TRBJ2-2,TRBV10-1,CASSDAAGELFF
TRBJ2-1,TRBV20-1,CSASISGPYNEQFF
TRBJ2-1,TRBV5-1,CASSLSIQSSYNEQFF